Each of the 16 T cell receptor beta chains below was sequenced from the same sample in a study of blood T cell repertoires in COVID-19. Method: immunoSEQ multiplex PCR; TCRdb's copy keeps in-frame clones and lacks some. Of hundreds of thousands of clones in the sample, more than 80% were seen once. The sequencing sample was made of PBMCs or T cells enriched from blood (not recorded which). Source of these receptors: a woman aged 18-29 years who had recovered from COVID-19.

V is TRBV10-3 and J is TRBJ2-5; 10 positions match TRBD2. Germline V gives CDR1 ENHRY, CDR2 SYGVKD. This CDR3 region has 15 residues. Unmatched junction bases numbered 2, after V lost 2 bases and J lost 2 bases. CDR3 nucleotide sequence: TGTGCCATCAGTGAGGAAGCGGGAGGGCAAGAGACCCAGTACTTC. This translates into CAISEEAGGQETQYF.

The chain is built from TRBV5-5 and TRBJ2-7, with D hard to call. The CDR3 is 12 amino acids. Trimming took 2 bases from V and 13 from J, leaving 16 bases between them. Germline CDR1 reads SGHKS; CDR2 reads YYEKEE (reference sequence). CDR3 sequence reads: CASSFKPGGCYF. The CDR3 nucleotides read TGTGCCAGCAGCTTCAAGCCAGGTGGTTGCTACTTC.

J is TRBJ1-1 and V is TRBV4-1, with D possibly matching TRBD1 (6 bases). In germline, CDR1 is MGHRA, CDR2 YSYEKL. With 0 bases removed from V and 0 bases from J, the gap between germline ends came to 17 bases. The length of the CDR3 is 18 residues. The CDR3, as DNA: TGCGCCAGCAGCCAAGACGGACTCGTCGGACAGTTGAACACTGAAGCTTTCTTT. Translating it yields CASSQDGLVGQLNTEAFF.

This clone was seen only a few times. The rearrangement links TRBV10-3 to TRBJ1-1; 8 bases agree with TRBD1. This CDR3 has 15 residues. In germline, CDR1 is ENHRY, CDR2 SYGVKD. After removal of 6 bases from V and 4 bases from J, the junction contained 10 bases not matched to a gene. The CDR3 is CAISLERTGFTEAFF. Written as DNA, the CDR3 is TGTGCCATCAGCCTTGAGAGGACAGGGTTCACTGAAGCTTTCTTT.

The rearrangement links TRBV4-1 to TRBJ1-6; TRBD1 aligns across 7 bases. J gave up 3 bases and V 3 bases, and 2 bases lay outside the gene matches. Germline V gene sequence: CDR1 MGHRA, CDR2 YSYEKL. CDR3 length: 15 residues. As DNA, the CDR3 is TGCGCCAGCAGCCACGGACAGGACTATAATTCACCCCTCCACTTT. As protein: CASSHGQDYNSPLHF.

This clone was seen only once. This sequence joins TRBV3-1 (or the pseudogene TRBV3-2) and TRBJ2-1, with D hard to call. The CDR3 extends over 11 amino acids. Germline V gene sequence: CDR1 LGHDT, CDR2 YNNKEL (reference sequence). V dropped 8 bases and J dropped 10 bases, with 12 bases sitting between them. The CDR3: CASGLRREQFF. CDR3 nucleotides: TGTGCCAGCGGGCTACGCAGGGAGCAGTTCTTC.

The chain couples TRBV7-8 to TRBJ1-2; D is unresolved. The CDR3 is 13 residues long. V dropped 1 base and J dropped 4 bases, with 7 bases sitting between them. CDR1 and CDR2 from the germline V gene are SGHVS and FQNEAQ. The CDR3 region has the DNA TGTGCCAGCAGCTTAGGGGAGGTCTATGGCTACACCTTC. Its translation: CASSLGEVYGYTF. Combining the CDR3 with reference TRBV7-8 and TRBJ1-2 gives the whole variable domain GAGVSQSPRYKVAKRGQDVALRCDPISGHVSLFWYQQALGQGPEFLTYFQNEAQLDKSGLPSDRFFAERPEGSVSTLKIQRTQQEDSAVYLCASSLGEVYGYTFGSGTRLTVV.

As for this clone: A read error may account for a junction end that differs from germline. The chain joins TRBV27 to TRBJ2-5; possibly TRBD1 for D (5 bases). The CDR3 has 13 residues. The germline V gene encodes CDR1 MNHEY and CDR2 SMNVEV (reference sequence). CDR3 bases: TGTGCCTGCAGGGCTCAGTCTCAAGAGACCCAGTACTTC. This gives the protein CACRAQSQETQYF.

This clone appeared a single time. CDR3 bases: TGTGCCAGCTCACCTAGACAGGGCGAGTTTCAAAAACTGTTTTTT. This sequence encodes CASSPRQGEFQKLFF. V and J are TRBV18 and TRBJ1-4, with TRBD1 matching 7 bases. Looked up from germline, CDR1 is KGHSH and CDR2 is LQKENI. With V trimmed by 3 bases and J by 9 bases, 10 bases remained unmatched. This CDR3 contains 15 residues.

J is TRBJ2-1 and V is TRBV27; possibly TRBD2 for D (7 bases). V lost 7 bases, J lost 9 bases, and 16 bases lay in between. CDR1 MNHEY and CDR2 SMNVEV come from the germline V gene (reference sequence). The CDR3 has 13 amino acids. The CDR3, as DNA: TGTGCCAGCACCCTGGCGGGGGCGGGTGAGCAGTTCTTC. Translated: CASTLAGAGEQFF.

The chain couples TRBV27 to TRBJ1-2; weak D call: TRBD1 (6 bases). The CDR3 contains 14 residues. In germline, CDR1 is MNHEY, CDR2 SMNVEV (reference sequence). V dropped 5 bases and J dropped 4 bases, with 14 bases sitting between them. CDR3 sequence: CASSVLGTPYGYTF. CDR3 bases: TGTGCCAGCAGTGTCTTGGGGACACCCTATGGCTACACCTTC.

This clone was seen only once. The chain employs TRBV7-9 and TRBJ2-1, with TRBD2 matching over 7 bases. The CDR3 extends over 15 amino acids. V was pared by 2 bases and J by 10 bases, with 11 bases of the junction left unmatched. The germline V gene encodes CDR1 SEHNR and CDR2 FQNEAQ (reference sequence). The CDR3 sequence is CASSLSTGGKEEQFF. The CDR3 coding sequence is TGTGCCAGCAGCTTATCTACGGGGGGTAAAGAGGAGCAGTTCTTC.

The chain recombines TRBV6-9 with TRBJ1-5; D might be TRBD1 (5 bases). V was pared by 11 bases and J by 2 bases, with 13 bases between. The CDR3 spans 13 residues. The germline gives CDR1 MNHGY, CDR2 SVAAGI. Here the CDR3 DNA reads TGTGCCGCAAAAGGGGCAGGCAATCAGCCCCAGCATTTT. Translation: CAAKGAGNQPQHF.

The rearrangement links TRBV11-2 to TRBJ2-1, with 9 nucleotides matching TRBD2. Germline V gives CDR1 SGHAT, CDR2 FQNNGV. The CDR3 totals 15 residues. The ends lost 7 bases at V and 0 bases at J; junction bases unmatched: 4. In nucleotides, the CDR3 is TGTGCCAGCACCAGAGCGGGGGGCTCCTACAATGAGCAGTTCTTC. Protein: CASTRAGGSYNEQFF.

The rearrangement joins TRBV19 to TRBJ1-3; a weak D match, TRBD1 (6 bases). This CDR3 is built from 14 residues. Germline assignment: CDR1 LNHDA and CDR2 SQIVND (reference sequence). Trimming pared 10 bases from V and 4 bases from J, leaving 17 bases between. The CDR3 sequence is CATRQNRVGNTIYF. The DNA of the CDR3 is TGTGCCACCCGCCAGAACAGGGTCGGAAACACCATATATTTT.

The sample holds one count of this clone. The chain joins TRBV5-1 to TRBJ2-6; D unclear. Between the trimmed V and J ends, which lost 1 base and 4 bases, there was a span of 12 bases. The germline CDR1 and CDR2 sequences are SGHRS and YFSETQ. The CDR3 contains 16 residues. CDR3 sequence reads: CASSLSPPMGANVLTF. In nucleotides, the CDR3 is TGCGCCAGCAGCTTGAGTCCACCTATGGGGGCCAACGTCCTGACTTTC.